The rows below give T cell receptor beta chains drawn from one sample of a study of neurological immune-mediated disorders. TCRdb recomputed calls from the 5' RACE reads with MiXCR, one row per CDR3 protein. The sample shows 95,000 to 110,000 distinct CDR3 sequences, about 10% of them seen only once. Specimen: PBMCs. These receptors were obtained from a female donor with HTLV-1-associated myelopathy (HAM/TSP). Both conserved end residues are trimmed from each CDR3. Fields, in order: V gene, J gene, CDR3 protein.

V gene: TRBV14; J gene: TRBJ2-3; CDR3 protein: ASSHIGLSTDTQY
V gene: TRBV10-2; J gene: TRBJ1-4; CDR3 protein: ASRAGRNNEKLF
V gene: TRBV12-3/TRBV12-4; J gene: TRBJ2-1; CDR3 protein: ASSLAPTGGPRDEQF
V gene: TRBV3-1; J gene: TRBJ2-7; CDR3 protein: ASSPEALLGEQY
V gene: TRBV5-1; J gene: TRBJ2-1; CDR3 protein: ASSPGTSGVSNEQF
V gene: TRBV24-1; J gene: TRBJ2-1; CDR3 protein: ATSDFGGLDNEQF
V gene: TRBV5-8; J gene: TRBJ2-1; CDR3 protein: ASSSEGLAGVNEQF
V gene: TRBV5-1; J gene: TRBJ1-2; CDR3 protein: ASSLEGIKSPYGYT
V gene: TRBV28; J gene: TRBJ1-1; CDR3 protein: ASSTSQGATEAF
V gene: TRBV2; J gene: TRBJ1-2; CDR3 protein: ASRGTGFQGGYT
V gene: TRBV5-1; J gene: TRBJ2-7; CDR3 protein: ASSLAQEYEQY
V gene: TRBV10-3; J gene: TRBJ2-3; CDR3 protein: AISGLAGGTDTQY
V gene: TRBV29-1; J gene: TRBJ2-7; CDR3 protein: SVEGRDEQY
V gene: TRBV9; J gene: TRBJ2-7; CDR3 protein: ASSVGTSAEQY
V gene: TRBV5-6; J gene: TRBJ1-4; CDR3 protein: ASSAWTGSNEKLF
V gene: TRBV5-1; J gene: TRBJ2-3; CDR3 protein: VSSLLAGITDTQY
V gene: TRBV5-1; J gene: TRBJ2-7; CDR3 protein: ASSLLARYEQY
V gene: TRBV6-1; J gene: TRBJ2-7; CDR3 protein: ASRPLVGPYEQY
V gene: TRBV5-1; J gene: TRBJ2-3; CDR3 protein: ASSLRSSKDTQY
V gene: TRBV5-1; J gene: TRBJ2-2; CDR3 protein: ASSLAPREATGELF
V gene: TRBV20-1; J gene: TRBJ1-5; CDR3 protein: SARDRPYQPQH
V gene: TRBV20-1; J gene: TRBJ2-3; CDR3 protein: SAPTPRLAGSTDTQY
V gene: TRBV12-3/TRBV12-4; J gene: TRBJ2-2; CDR3 protein: ASSFRQGGGELF
V gene: TRBV9; J gene: TRBJ2-1; CDR3 protein: ASSSPPLASELFNEQF
V gene: TRBV2; J gene: TRBJ2-1; CDR3 protein: GYSPYNEQF
V gene: TRBV7-8; J gene: TRBJ1-3; CDR3 protein: ASSPHVDRGGAGNTIY
V gene: TRBV7-2; J gene: TRBJ2-1; CDR3 protein: ASSLGLIGGNEQF
V gene: TRBV7-8; J gene: TRBJ2-3; CDR3 protein: ASSLAWTSGDFPQDTQY
V gene: TRBV6-2/TRBV6-3; J gene: TRBJ1-5; CDR3 protein: ASEHNRDRSNQPQH
V gene: TRBV7-8; J gene: TRBJ2-1; CDR3 protein: ASSPQGVIYNEQF
V gene: TRBV5-1; J gene: TRBJ2-7; CDR3 protein: ASSLDLYRDTYEQY
V gene: TRBV10-3; J gene: TRBJ2-7; CDR3 protein: AIPGASDYEQY
V gene: TRBV29-1; J gene: TRBJ1-1; CDR3 protein: SVDRVEGSEAF
V gene: TRBV27; J gene: TRBJ2-2; CDR3 protein: ATDSILNTGELF
V gene: TRBV7-9; J gene: TRBJ2-2; CDR3 protein: ASSFLRNTGELF
V gene: TRBV6-6; J gene: TRBJ2-3; CDR3 protein: ASSYYKNTDTQY
V gene: TRBV20-1; J gene: TRBJ1-3; CDR3 protein: SQLGTGGGNSGNTIY
V gene: TRBV3-1; J gene: TRBJ2-1; CDR3 protein: ASSLSGGVNNEQF
V gene: TRBV7-8; J gene: TRBJ2-7; CDR3 protein: ASSSTGVKY
V gene: TRBV20-1; J gene: TRBJ1-3; CDR3 protein: SAFSGNTIY
V gene: TRBV20-1; J gene: TRBJ1-5; CDR3 protein: SARLGGQPQH
V gene: TRBV6-5; J gene: TRBJ2-7; CDR3 protein: ASSYSPGRAYEQY